This T cell receptor beta chain was observed in a study of technical replicates of blood from several donors. The data were produced by immunoSEQ multiplex PCR, yet TCRdb's version contains in-frame clones alone and is incomplete. There are just over 95,000 clones in the sample; around 96% occur only once, and roughly 0.31% lies in the top ten. Germline V gene data show CDR1 as SGHTA and CDR2 as FQGNSA. The CDR3 is 18 residues long. Germline trimming cut 1 base from V and 9 bases from J; bases unmatched to any gene: 17. Input material: T cells isolated from PBMCs. V and J are TRBV7-2 and TRBJ2-1; 8 bases align to TRBD2. This TCR was sampled from a human donor in good health. The DNA for the CDR3 is TGTGCCAGCAGCTTAGAGGGGAGTAAGCGGGAGTTAGAGGGTGAGCAGTTCTTC. Translated, it gives CASSLEGSKRELEGEQFF.